Presented here are 31 T cell receptor beta chains from one specimen sequenced in a study of blood T cells in healthy people across ages. Then a second PCR, running about 6 to 11 cycles, was carried out with a sample-barcoded 5' primer and a J-beta primer mix. TCRdb fed the 5' RACE reads into MiXCR, producing one record per CDR3 protein. This table has hundreds of thousands of distinct CDR3 sequences, nearly 25% appearing once. The same sample was also used in a study of T cells of mothers and their children.

Input material: blood. The source of these receptors is a boy between 10 and 17 years old in good health.

Only a few counts were recorded for this clonotype. This chain joins TRBV5-1 and TRBJ1-4; TRBD1 might be the D (6 bases). Germline V CDR1 and CDR2: SGHRS, YFSETQ. The CDR3 extends over 15 amino acids. V lost 0 bases to trimming and J lost 8 bases, with 14 bases between them. The CDR3 is CASSLDPGAGEKLFF. The CDR3 coding sequence is TGCGCCAGCAGCTTGGATCCGGGGGCGGGAGAAAAACTGTTTTTT.

The rearrangement joins TRBV29-1 to TRBJ2-5; 11 nucleotides line up with TRBD2. CDR3 length: 19 residues. The germline CDR1 and CDR2 sequences are SQVTM and ANQGSEA. V gave up 0 bases and J gave up 3 bases; unmatched junction bases: 15. CDR3 DNA: TGCAGCGTTGAAGATGGACTAGCGGGCTACACTTTAGCCGAAGAGACCCAGTACTTC. Its translation: CSVEDGLAGYTLAEETQYF.

This clonotype has just a few counts. This CDR3 reads CASSLDGTGEAYNEQFF. The CDR3 DNA reads as TGCGCCAGCAGCTTGGATGGCACAGGGGAAGCCTACAATGAGCAGTTCTTC. The chain recombines TRBV5-1 with TRBJ2-1, with 7 bases matching TRBD1. V was pared by 0 bases and J by 2 bases, with 8 bases of the junction left unmatched. This CDR3 spans 17 amino acids. Germline V gene sequence: CDR1 SGHRS, CDR2 YFSETQ.

The V call is TRBV7-2, the J call TRBJ2-5, with 10 positions matching TRBD2. The CDR3 is 15 amino acids. Germline values: CDR1 SGHTA, CDR2 FQGNSA. V dropped 1 base and J dropped 5; count of bases not matched to a gene: 4. The chain's CDR3 is CASSLEPGLAETQYF. The CDR3, as DNA: TGTGCCAGCAGCTTAGAACCGGGACTAGCGGAGACCCAGTACTTC.

This clonotype has only a few counts. The rearrangement joins TRBV3-1 to TRBJ2-5; maybe TRBD1 (6 bases). Trimming took off 0 bases at V and 1 base at J, with 18 bases between the two ends. Germline CDR1 and CDR2: LGHDT and YNNKEL (reference sequence). The CDR3 sequence is 18 residues long. CDR3 coding DNA: TGTGCCAGCAGCCAAGATCTAGTGGTAGGGGGAACCCAAGAGACCCAGTACTTC. It is translated as CASSQDLVVGGTQETQYF.

The CDR3 coding sequence is TGCGCCAGCAGCTTGGGTGGGGCAAGGGACCAAGAGACCCAGTACTTC. Translating gives CASSLGGARDQETQYF. The V gene is TRBV5-1, the J gene TRBJ2-5; possibly TRBD1 for D (5 bases). V shed 0 bases and J shed 0 bases, with 12 bases lying between them. The CDR3 has 16 amino acids. Per germline, CDR1 SGHRS and CDR2 YFSETQ.

V is TRBV6-1 and J is TRBJ1-5; possibly TRBD1 for D (5 bases). The germline V and J ends were trimmed by 8 bases and 1 base, with 27 bases remaining between them. The germline V gene encodes CDR1 MNHNS and CDR2 SASEGT. CDR3 length: 19 amino acids. The CDR3 is CASGFEWAGKGKSNQPQHF. CDR3 DNA sequence: TGTGCCAGCGGATTCGAGTGGGCAGGGAAGGGAAAAAGCAATCAGCCCCAGCATTTT.

In its sample, this clonotype was seen a few times. This sequence joins TRBV20-1 and TRBJ2-1, with 9 bases matching TRBD2. CDR3 size: 15 residues. The V and J ends lost 0 bases and 9 bases, in that order; junction bases with no gene match: 9. Germline CDR1 and CDR2: DFQATT and SNEGSKA (reference sequence). This chain's CDR3 is CSARDWVAGVGEQFF. In DNA form, the CDR3 reads TGCAGTGCTAGAGATTGGGTAGCGGGGGTCGGTGAGCAGTTCTTC.

This clonotype turned up a few times. This chain uses TRBV5-4 with TRBJ2-7, with D perhaps matching TRBD2 (7 bases). CDR1 is SGHNT, CDR2 YYREEE, per germline (reference sequence). V was shortened by 4 bases and J by 6 bases, with 20 bases between the two germline ends. The CDR3 length is 15 residues. The CDR3 sequence: CASSPLGGGPGEQYF. The CDR3 bases are TGTGCCAGCAGCCCCCTAGGGGGAGGGCCTGGCGAGCAGTACTTC.

A single count supports this clonotype. The V call is TRBV30, the J call TRBJ1-1; 8 bases map to TRBD1. CDR1 is GTSNPN, CDR2 SVGIG, per germline (reference sequence). This CDR3 region has 15 residues. With 5 bases clipped from V and 6 bases from J, the junction kept 14 bases outside the gene matches. This CDR3 reads CAWEPGTGLYPEAFF. CDR3 bases: TGTGCCTGGGAACCCGGGACAGGACTTTATCCTGAAGCTTTCTTT.

This clonotype appeared a few times. The genes are TRBV9 and TRBJ2-5, with a tentative D call TRBD1 (7 bases). The better agreement between TRBJ2-7 and the DNA end casts doubt on the J call. CDR1 and CDR2 from the germline V gene are SGDLS and YYNGEE. This CDR3 is 14 amino acids long. The CDR3 coding sequence is TGTGCCAGCAGCGGGCAGGGGGGCTCCTACGAGCAGTACTTC. This translates into CASSGQGGSYEQYF.

This clonotype was found a few times. This chain connects TRBV7-2 to TRBJ2-1; 7 nucleotides line up with TRBD2. J was trimmed by 1 base and V by 2 bases; bases with no gene match: 8. This CDR3 contains 17 residues. Germline V gene data show CDR1 as SGHTA and CDR2 as FQGNSA. The CDR3 reads CASSLNGLAGSYNEQFF. CDR3 bases: TGTGCCAGCAGCTTAAATGGATTAGCGGGTTCCTACAATGAGCAGTTCTTC.

The chain uses TRBV15 and TRBJ2-1; D remains ambiguous. V lost 5 bases, J lost 6 bases, and 11 bases lay in between. This CDR3 is 13 amino acids long. Germline CDR1 is LNHNV and CDR2 is YYDKDF (reference sequence). The DNA of the CDR3 is TGTGCCACCAGCTACGACTTCTTCAATGAGCAGTTCTTC. As protein: CATSYDFFNEQFF.

The chain is built from TRBV11-1 and TRBJ2-1; 8 bases map to TRBD1. CDR3 length: 19 residues. Trimming cost V 5 bases and J 4 bases; bases outside gene matches: 19. CDR1 and CDR2 from the germline V gene are SGHAT and FQDESV (reference sequence). The CDR3 sequence is CASSPAPGQGVLGYNEQFF. The CDR3 region has the DNA TGTGCCAGCAGCCCGGCACCTGGACAGGGAGTATTAGGATACAATGAGCAGTTCTTC.

This clonotype was picked up a small number of times. The V gene is TRBV27, the J gene TRBJ2-7; TRBD2 matches at 16 bases. V was clipped by 6 bases and J by 2 bases; unmatched bases: 4. The CDR3 contains 16 residues. The germline V gene has CDR1 MNHEY and CDR2 SMNVEV (reference sequence). CDR3 sequence (DNA): TGTGCCAGCAGACAAGGGACTAGCGGGAGGGCCTACGAGCAGTACTTC. It translates to CASRQGTSGRAYEQYF.

This clonotype has only a few counts. The V gene is TRBV7-2, the J gene TRBJ2-5; 8 bases line up with TRBD1. With the DNA end fitting TRBJ2-1 better, the J assignment may be wrong. This CDR3 spans 15 amino acids. The germline CDR1 and CDR2 sequences are SGHTA and FQGNSA. In nucleotides, the CDR3 is TGTGCCAGCAGCCCCCAGGGGACAGGTTACAATGAGCAGTTCTTC. Translating gives CASSPQGTGYNEQFF.

This clonotype has only a few counts. The chain has TRBV7-2 and TRBJ2-3; 8 positions match TRBD1. CDR1 is SGHTA and CDR2 is FQGNSA in the germline V gene. The CDR3 is 16 amino acids. V was pared by 4 bases and J by 1 base, with 7 bases of the junction left unmatched. CDR3 protein: CASSSQTGAGTDTQYF. The CDR3 DNA reads as TGTGCCAGCAGCTCCCAGACAGGGGCTGGCACAGATACGCAGTATTTT.

The chain links TRBV27 to TRBJ2-5, with TRBD2 identical over 7 bases. The J call may not be correct, given that the DNA end is closer to TRBJ2-1. Germline V gene sequence: CDR1 MNHEY, CDR2 SMNVEV (reference sequence). The CDR3 covers 16 residues. CDR3 sequence reads: CASSTWGSGTYNEQFF. For the CDR3, the DNA is TGTGCCAGCAGTACTTGGGGAAGCGGGACTTACAATGAGCAGTTCTTC.

V usage is TRBV12-3 or TRBV12-4 and J usage is TRBJ2-6; 9 bases align to TRBD1. The CDR3 covers 16 residues. Losses at the gene ends were 4 bases for V and 2 bases for J; bases not matched to a gene: 3. The CDR3 protein is CASSSRQGAGANVLTF. The CDR3 region has the DNA TGTGCCAGCAGTTCCAGACAGGGGGCTGGGGCCAACGTCCTGACTTTC.

The chain couples TRBV3-1 to TRBJ1-2; 8 bases are a match to TRBD1. Germline CDR1 is LGHDT and CDR2 is YNNKEL (reference sequence). The CDR3 consists of 15 residues. J gave up 8 bases and V 0 bases, and 8 bases lay outside the gene matches. The CDR3 bases are TGTGCCAGCAGCCAAGATGCAGGGGGCGCCGCCGGCTACACCTTC. Its protein is CASSQDAGGAAGYTF. The whole variable domain, filled in from reference TRBV3-1 and TRBJ1-2, reads DTAVSQTPKYLVTQMGNDKSIKCEQNLGHDTMYWYKQDSKKFLKIMFSYNNKELIINETVPNRFSPKSPDKAHLNLHINSLELGDSAVYFCASSQDAGGAAGYTFGSGTRLTVV.

This clonotype has a handful of counts. This chain links TRBV7-9 with TRBJ2-1; TRBD1 aligns across 8 bases. With V trimmed by 4 bases and J by 7 bases, 12 bases remained unmatched. Germline values: CDR1 SEHNR, CDR2 FQNEAQ (reference sequence). The CDR3 covers 16 residues. The chain's CDR3 is CASSSPDREADNEQFF. Here the CDR3 DNA reads TGTGCCAGCAGCTCACCGGACAGGGAGGCTGATAATGAGCAGTTCTTC.

V usage is TRBV7-2 and J usage is TRBJ2-4; TRBD2 aligns across 7 bases. The germline V gene encodes CDR1 SGHTA and CDR2 FQGNSA. The V and J ends lost 6 bases and 1 base, in that order; junction bases with no gene match: 3. The length of the CDR3 is 14 residues. The CDR3, as DNA: TGTGCCAGCAGGGTAGCGGGTGCCAAAAACATTCAGTACTTC. It codes for CASRVAGAKNIQYF.

This clonotype turned up a few times. V usage is TRBV7-2 and J usage is TRBJ2-3; 9 bases are shared with TRBD2. The CDR3 sequence is 16 residues long. Per germline, CDR1 SGHTA and CDR2 FQGNSA. V was pared by 5 bases and J by 2 bases, with 8 bases of the junction left unmatched. The DNA of the CDR3 is TGTGCCAGCAGCAAATCCGGGACTAGCATCACAGATACGCAGTATTTT. As protein: CASSKSGTSITDTQYF.

The V call is TRBV6-2 or TRBV6-3, the J call TRBJ1-2; D might be TRBD1 (5 bases). CDR1 and CDR2 (germline): MNHEY, SVGEGT. The V end lost 6 bases, the J end lost 4 bases, and 15 bases lay between the germline ends. CDR3 length: 14 amino acids. This CDR3 reads CASRASTDRYGYTF. CDR3 coding DNA: TGTGCCAGCAGGGCATCGACAGACCGCTATGGCTACACCTTC.

This clonotype was seen more than once but under ten times. The gene calls are TRBV7-2 and TRBJ2-5; D gene unclear. The CDR3 has 16 amino acids. CDR1 is SGHTA and CDR2 is FQGNSA in the germline V gene. V was shortened by 1 base and J by 1 base, with 13 bases between the two germline ends. Written as DNA, the CDR3 is TGTGCCAGCAGCTTAGTAAGGGCCAGGTTCCAAGAGACCCAGTACTTC. Encoded protein: CASSLVRARFQETQYF.

The sample holds a few counts of this clonotype. This chain links TRBV5-1 with TRBJ2-2; 7 bases fit TRBD2. CDR1 and CDR2 (germline): SGHRS, YFSETQ. The ends lost 4 bases at V and 0 bases at J; junction bases unmatched: 12. This CDR3 is built from 18 residues. The CDR3 here is CASSPRPGLQTNTGELFF. The CDR3 DNA reads TGCGCCAGCAGCCCTCGTCCGGGACTACAGACGAACACCGGGGAGCTGTTTTTT. The variable domain in full, with the rest retrieved from reference TRBV5-1 and TRBJ2-2, is KAGVTQTPRYLIKTRGQQVTLSCSPISGHRSVSWYQQTPGQGLQFLFEYFSETQRNKGNFPGRFSGRQFSNSRSEMNVSTLELGDSALYLCASSPRPGLQTNTGELFFGEGSRLTVL.

The chain recombines TRBV15 with TRBJ2-3; D unresolved. V lost 5 bases to trimming and J lost 6 bases, with 9 bases between them. Germline CDR1 LNHNV, CDR2 YYDKDF (reference sequence). The CDR3 runs to 12 residues. CDR3 DNA: TGTGCCACCAGCCTAGGGTCGGATACGCAGTATTTT. Protein sequence: CATSLGSDTQYF.

This chain uses TRBV7-2 with TRBJ2-5; the match to TRBD1 covers 8 bases. This CDR3 region has 14 residues. The trim removed 4 bases at V and 4 bases at J, leaving 5 bases unmatched. Germline CDR1 is SGHTA and CDR2 is FQGNSA. The CDR3 DNA reads TGTGCCAGCAGCTCGACTACAGGGGGAGAGACCCAGTACTTC. It is translated as CASSSTTGGETQYF.

This clonotype was observed a handful of times. This chain joins TRBV7-6 and TRBJ2-5, with 11 bases matching TRBD2. CDR3 length equals 15 residues. Unmatched junction bases numbered 9, after V lost 7 bases and J lost 5 bases. Germline lookup yields CDR1 SGHVS and CDR2 FNYEAQ. CDR3 nucleotide sequence: TGTGCCAGCACCACACTAGCGGGAGTAAAGGAGACCCAGTACTTC. This sequence encodes CASTTLAGVKETQYF.

The V gene is TRBV28, the J gene TRBJ2-3, with D perhaps matching TRBD1 or TRBD2 (5 bases each). V was shortened by 6 bases and J by 3 bases, with 13 bases between the two germline ends. Germline values: CDR1 MDHEN, CDR2 SYDVKM. The CDR3 spans 14 residues. The CDR3 sequence: CASRNEGETDTQYF. CDR3 nucleotides: TGTGCCAGCAGGAATGAAGGGGAGACAGATACGCAGTATTTT.

This clonotype was seen only once. A read error likely explains this, since a far larger clone differs by one base. The CDR3 does not end in the conserved phenylalanine or tryptophan, so this is likely a read error. V and J are TRBV7-9 and TRBJ2-1; D call uncertain. V lost 1 base and J lost 4, with 2 bases in between. The length of the CDR3 is 12 residues. Germline loops: CDR1 SEHNR, CDR2 FQNEAQ (reference sequence). This chain's CDR3 is CASSLGYNEQFS. CDR3 DNA: TGTGCCAGCAGCTTAGGGTACAATGAGCAGTTCTCC.